Presented here are 12 T cell receptor beta chains from one specimen sequenced in a study of blood T cell repertoires in COVID-19. TCRdb keeps only in-frame clones here, not all; method: immunoSEQ multiplex PCR. The sample yields roughly 200,000 clones, over 80% seen once. The sequenced sample was PBMCs or T cells enriched from blood (not recorded which). Receptor source: a woman between 25 and 40 years old who had been exposed to COVID-19.

The V and J genes are TRBV7-9 and TRBJ1-3, with 9 positions matching TRBD1. The CDR3 contains 15 residues. CDR1 and CDR2 from the germline V gene are SEHNR and FQNEAQ (reference sequence). Trimming at V came to 3 bases and at J to 4 bases, leaving 4 bases not matched to a gene. CDR3 DNA sequence: TGTGCCAGCAGCTTGGGACAGGGACCGGGAAACACCATATATTTT. Translated: CASSLGQGPGNTIYF.

This chain joins TRBV5-1 and TRBJ2-5; 9 bases agree with TRBD2. Germline V gene data show CDR1 as SGHRS and CDR2 as YFSETQ. CDR3 length: 15 residues. Trimming cost V 4 bases and J 3 bases; bases outside gene matches: 7. The CDR3 is CASSPGTSYEETQYF. CDR3 nucleotide sequence: TGCGCCAGCAGCCCAGGGACTAGCTATGAAGAGACCCAGTACTTC.

V is TRBV14 and J is TRBJ1-1; unclear D gene. V lost 1 base and J lost 10, with 10 bases in between. The CDR3 contains 12 residues. From germline, CDR1 is SGHDN and CDR2 FVKESK. The CDR3 sequence is CASSQVGVVAFF. CDR3 DNA: TGTGCCAGCAGCCAAGTCGGGGTGGTAGCTTTCTTT.

In this sample, this clone turned up once. The chain links TRBV5-8 to TRBJ1-2, with 9 positions matching TRBD1. Germline V gives CDR1 SGHTS, CDR2 YDEGEE. This CDR3 region has 16 residues. V was pared by 0 bases and J by 4 bases, with 7 bases of the junction left unmatched. In nucleotides, the CDR3 is TGTGCCAGCAGCTTGGGGGACAGGGCTGAAATCTATGGCTACACCTTC. This sequence encodes CASSLGDRAEIYGYTF.

This rearrangement joins TRBV30 to TRBJ1-2; a possible D gene is TRBD1 (6 bases). This CDR3 has 13 residues. V gave up 7 bases and J gave up 0 bases, with 12 bases separating them. Germline CDR1 GTSNPN, CDR2 SVGIG (reference sequence). The CDR3 region has the DNA TGTGCCTCCACAGGGAGAGCTAACTATGGCTACACCTTC. Protein product: CASTGRANYGYTF.

This chain joins TRBV6-4 and TRBJ2-2; 8 nucleotides match TRBD2. CDR1 is MRHNA and CDR2 is SNTAGT in the germline V gene. The CDR3 is 14 amino acids. V was pared by 6 bases and J by 5 bases, with 5 bases of the junction left unmatched. CDR3 in amino acids: CASRSGGPTGELFF. CDR3 bases: TGTGCCAGCAGAAGCGGGGGACCAACCGGGGAGCTGTTTTTT.

This clone has more than one count but fewer than ten. This rearrangement joins TRBV30 to TRBJ1-5; 8 nucleotides agree with TRBD1. Germline assignment: CDR1 GTSNPN and CDR2 SVGIG (reference sequence). This CDR3 is 15 amino acids long. Trimming took 5 bases from V and 1 from J; bases not matched to a gene: 7. The CDR3 protein is CAWGGTGGSNQPQHF. CDR3 nucleotides: TGTGCCTGGGGGGGGACAGGTGGGAGCAATCAGCCCCAGCATTTT.

The rearrangement joins TRBV5-4 to TRBJ1-1; 7 bases agree with TRBD1. The CDR3 covers 15 residues. Germline-derived CDR1 and CDR2 are SGHNT and YYREEE (reference sequence). V lost 3 bases and J lost 2; bases outside the gene matches: 7. Written as DNA, the CDR3 is TGTGCCAGCAGCTACGCCAGACAGGGAAACACTGAAGCTTTCTTT. Encoded protein: CASSYARQGNTEAFF. Based on the CDR3 plus reference TRBV5-4 and TRBJ1-1, the full variable domain is ETGVTQSPTHLIKTRGQQVTLRCSSQSGHNTVSWYQQALGQGPQFIFQYYREEENGRGNFPPRFSGLQFPNYSSELNVNALELDDSALYLCASSYARQGNTEAFFGQGTRLTVV.

The chain combines TRBV6-1 with TRBJ2-3; perhaps TRBD2 as D (5 bases). Germline loops: CDR1 MNHNS, CDR2 SASEGT. Trimming left V 2 bases short and J 0 bases short, with 12 bases between. This CDR3 is 16 amino acids long. CDR3 in DNA: TGTGCCAGCAGTGAATCTACGGGGAGAAGCACAGATACGCAGTATTTT. Encoded protein: CASSESTGRSTDTQYF.

This clone was seen only once. The chain employs TRBV5-5 and TRBJ1-1; D is uncertain. Deletions cut 2 bases from V and 6 bases from J, with 11 bases between. Germline loops: CDR1 SGHKS, CDR2 YYEKEE (reference sequence). The CDR3 totals 13 residues. In DNA, the CDR3 is TGTGCCAGCAGCTTCAGTTTCACACCTGAAGCTTTCTTT. It is translated as CASSFSFTPEAFF.

This chain joins TRBV14 and TRBJ1-2; a weak D match, TRBD1 (6 bases). Trimming cost V 0 bases and J 4 bases, with 18 bases left between them. The CDR3 is 17 amino acids. CDR1 is SGHDN, CDR2 FVKESK, per germline. CDR3 region: CASSQDGTPRNIYGYTF. The DNA for the CDR3 is TGTGCCAGCAGCCAAGATGGGACACCCCGGAATATCTATGGCTACACCTTC.

This chain connects TRBV5-4 to TRBJ2-7, with 9 bases lining up with TRBD1. Germline CDR1 is SGHNT and CDR2 is YYREEE (reference sequence). The CDR3 totals 13 residues. With 4 bases clipped from V and 5 bases from J, the junction kept 4 bases outside the gene matches. The CDR3 DNA follows: TGTGCCAGCAGCCTGGGACAGGGTAACGAGCAGTACTTC. Translation gives CASSLGQGNEQYF. Full variable domain (missing parts from reference TRBV5-4 and TRBJ2-7): ETGVTQSPTHLIKTRGQQVTLRCSSQSGHNTVSWYQQALGQGPQFIFQYYREEENGRGNFPPRFSGLQFPNYSSELNVNALELDDSALYLCASSLGQGNEQYFGPGTRLTVT.